This is a list of T cell receptor beta chains from one sample in a study of blood T cell repertoires in COVID-19. TCRdb keeps only in-frame clones here, not all; method: immunoSEQ multiplex PCR. This sample yields about 160,000 clones, of which more than 75% are seen a single time; 1% to 1.2% belongs to the top ten. The material sequenced was peripheral blood. These receptor sequences come from a man aged 35 to 55 with acute or convalescent COVID-19. The CDR3 runs from the conserved cysteine through the conserved F or W. The D gene is left open where the match is weak. Not all rows give a size; the values are once, few, many and, for expanded clones, a class.

J,D,V,size,CDR3,DNA
TRBJ2-7,NA,TRBV5-6,medium-sized,CASSFSSYEQYF,TGTGCCAGCAGCTTCAGCTCCTACGAGCAGTACTTC
TRBJ2-7,NA,TRBV18,few,CASSQSSGHLGEQYF,TGTGCCAGCTCACAATCCTCTGGGCACCTTGGCGAGCAGTACTTC
TRBJ1-5,TRBD1,TRBV7-2,NA,CASSLLGQGNQPQHF,TGTGCCAGCAGCTTACTGGGACAGGGGAATCAGCCCCAGCATTTT
TRBJ1-2,NA,TRBV6-5,once,CASSAGGGAPYGYTF,TGTGCCAGCAGCGCGGGAGGAGGGGCCCCATATGGCTACACCTTC
TRBJ2-1,NA,TRBV2,few,CASSDLSNEQFF,TGTGCCAGCAGTGATTTATCGAATGAGCAGTTCTTC
TRBJ2-5,NA,TRBV5-4,NA,CASSVGTAGMGRNGETQYF,TGTGCCAGCAGCGTCGGGACAGCAGGGATGGGGAGGAACGGAGAGACCCAGTACTTC
TRBJ2-5,TRBD1,TRBV10-3,NA,CASRTGAYSQETQYF,TGTGCCAGCCGGACAGGGGCGTATTCCCAAGAGACCCAGTACTTC
TRBJ1-2,NA,TRBV5-1,NA,CASSQDSNYGYTF,TGCGCCAGCAGCCAGGACAGTAACTATGGCTACACCTTC
TRBJ2-2,TRBD1,TRBV6-2/TRBV6-3,NA,CASSYSRDSFSTGELFF,TGTGCCAGCAGTTACTCGAGGGACAGCTTTTCCACCGGGGAGCTGTTTTTT
TRBJ2-7,TRBD1,TRBV30,few,CAWSVRRQGAREQYF,TGTGCCTGGAGTGTACGTCGGCAGGGGGCTCGGGAGCAGTACTTC
TRBJ2-2,TRBD2,TRBV6-5,NA,CASIVRGENTGELFF,TGTGCCAGCATAGTTCGGGGGGAGAACACCGGGGAGCTGTTTTTT
TRBJ2-3,NA,TRBV29-1,NA,CSAHGGLGNTQYF,TGCAGCGCCCACGGGGGGCTGGGAAATACGCAGTATTTT
TRBJ2-4,NA,TRBV7-8,few,CASSLSPQGIQYF,TGTGCCAGCAGCTTATCCCCACAGGGCATTCAGTACTTC
TRBJ1-1,NA,TRBV7-9,NA,CASSWEGMNTEAFF,TGTGCCAGCAGCTGGGAGGGTATGAACACTGAAGCTTTCTTT
TRBJ2-2,NA,TRBV30,NA,CAWVQGGAGELFF,TGTGCCTGGGTACAGGGGGGGGCCGGGGAGCTGTTTTTT
TRBJ2-5,TRBD1,TRBV19,NA,CASSIGQGVGETQYF,TGTGCCAGTAGTATAGGACAGGGGGTAGGAGAGACCCAGTACTTC
TRBJ2-6,NA,TRBV6-2/TRBV6-3,NA,CASSYGSRGANVLTF,TGTGCCAGCAGTTACGGCTCGCGGGGGGCCAACGTCCTGACTTTC
TRBJ1-2,NA,TRBV5-4,NA,CASSSPTVPNYGYTF,TGTGCCAGCAGCTCCCCGACAGTCCCTAACTATGGCTACACCTTC
TRBJ1-1,NA,TRBV30,NA,CAWSAPLNTEAFF,TGTGCCTGGAGTGCCCCTCTAAACACTGAAGCTTTCTTT
TRBJ1-6,NA,TRBV28,NA,CASSFTGGNSPLHF,TGTGCCAGCAGTTTTACCGGTGGTAATTCACCCCTCCACTTT
TRBJ1-3,NA,TRBV5-4,NA,CASSPRSGNTIYF,TGTGCCAGCAGCCCCAGGTCGGGAAACACCATATATTTT
TRBJ2-5,NA,TRBV3-1/TRBV3-2,few,CASSQERKATFQETQYF,TGTGCCAGCAGCCAAGAGAGGAAAGCAACCTTCCAAGAGACCCAGTACTTC
TRBJ2-7,NA,TRBV6-1,NA,CASSEMGGSSYEQYF,TGTGCCAGCAGTGAAATGGGGGGAAGCTCCTACGAGCAGTACTTC
TRBJ2-5,TRBD2,TRBV2,NA,CASSVLAGETQYF,TGTGCCAGCAGTGTACTAGCGGGGGAGACCCAGTACTTC
TRBJ1-3,NA,TRBV5-1,NA,CASSLDSGSSGNTIYF,TGCGCCAGCAGCTTGGATTCCGGGAGCTCTGGAAACACCATATATTTT
TRBJ1-1,NA,TRBV3-1/TRBV3-2,NA,CASSQAGSGNTEAFF,TGTGCCAGCAGCCAAGCAGGGTCGGGGAACACTGAAGCTTTCTTT
TRBJ1-5,TRBD1,TRBV5-4,NA,CASSFGGRGPNSNQPQHF,TGTGCCAGCAGCTTTGGTGGCAGGGGGCCGAATAGCAATCAGCCCCAGCATTTT
TRBJ2-1,TRBD2,TRBV7-3,NA,CASSPRTSLSYNEQFF,TGTGCCAGCAGCCCCCGGACTAGCCTCTCCTACAATGAGCAGTTCTTC
TRBJ1-5,NA,TRBV18,NA,CASSATGQQPQHF,TGTGCCAGCTCCGCGACGGGTCAGCAGCCCCAGCATTTT
TRBJ1-1,NA,TRBV5-1,NA,CASSLLSPGVEAFF,TGCGCCAGCAGCTTGCTATCTCCGGGGGTGGAAGCTTTCTTT
TRBJ2-7,NA,TRBV6-5,NA,CASSYSNLAREQYF,TGTGCCAGCAGTTACTCGAACCTAGCGAGAGAGCAGTACTTC
TRBJ1-1,NA,TRBV27,NA,CASSYTQGTEAFF,TGTGCCAGCAGTTACACTCAGGGAACTGAAGCTTTCTTT
TRBJ2-7,NA,TRBV10-2,NA,CASSEVDEQYF,TGCGCCAGCAGTGAGGTCGACGAGCAGTACTTC
TRBJ2-3,NA,TRBV5-5,NA,CASSLSVVLDTQYF,TGTGCCAGCAGCTTGTCCGTAGTTTTAGATACGCAGTATTTT
TRBJ2-2,TRBD2,TRBV14,NA,CASSRDYKSTGELFF,TGTGCCAGCAGCCGGGACTATAAGAGCACCGGGGAGCTGTTTTTT
TRBJ1-2,NA,TRBV7-2,NA,CASIVGGPGGSYTF,TGTGCCAGCATCGTGGGGGGTCCCGGGGGTAGCTACACCTTC
TRBJ1-5,TRBD1,TRBV10-3,NA,CAIQGTGQNQPQHF,TGTGCCATCCAGGGGACAGGGCAAAATCAGCCCCAGCATTTT
TRBJ1-5,NA,TRBV7-8,few,CASSPARGVGGNQPQHF,TGTGCCAGCAGCCCAGCCAGAGGAGTCGGGGGCAATCAGCCCCAGCATTTT
TRBJ2-1,TRBD1,TRBV7-3,NA,CASSHQTGASEQFF,TGTGCCAGCAGCCACCAGACAGGGGCGAGTGAGCAGTTCTTC
TRBJ2-5,NA,TRBV5-5,NA,CASSLAWGEETQYF,TGTGCCAGCAGCTTGGCTTGGGGGGAAGAGACCCAGTACTTC
TRBJ1-1,NA,TRBV5-1,once,CASKIQGDITEAFF,TGCGCCAGCAAGATACAGGGCGATATCACTGAAGCTTTCTTT
TRBJ1-2,TRBD1,TRBV19,NA,CASRRDRGTYGYTF,TGTGCCAGTAGGCGGGACAGAGGCACCTATGGCTACACCTTC